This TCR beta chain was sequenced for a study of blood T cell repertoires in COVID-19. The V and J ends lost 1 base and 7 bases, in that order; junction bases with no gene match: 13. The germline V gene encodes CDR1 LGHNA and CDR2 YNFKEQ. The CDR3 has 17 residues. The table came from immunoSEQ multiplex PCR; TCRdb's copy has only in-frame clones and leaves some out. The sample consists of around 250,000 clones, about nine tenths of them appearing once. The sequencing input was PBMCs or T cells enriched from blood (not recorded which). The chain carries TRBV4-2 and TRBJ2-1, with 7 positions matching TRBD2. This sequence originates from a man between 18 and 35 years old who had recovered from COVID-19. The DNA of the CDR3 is TGTGCCAGCAGCCAAGTATCCCCAGCGGGATCCGGGAATGAGCAGTTCTTC. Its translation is CASSQVSPAGSGNEQFF.